These T cell receptor beta chains were read from a single sample in a study of T cell changes during pregnancy in multiple sclerosis. The table came from immunoSEQ multiplex PCR; TCRdb's copy has only in-frame clones and leaves some out. The sample lists some 77,000 clones; over 85% were seen once. The input for sequencing was CD4+ T cells from peripheral blood mononuclear cells, taken before pregnancy. The receptor set was obtained from a female donor with multiple sclerosis, enrolled in a pregnancy study. CDR3s include the opening cysteine and the closing phenylalanine or tryptophan. Fields, in order: J gene, V gene, D gene, clone size, CDR3 DNA, CDR3 protein. A D gene is named only where the DNA matches it firmly. Expanded clones are given a class, and other clones once, few, many or no size at all.

j_call: TRBJ2-5
v_call: TRBV30
d_call: TRBD2
clone_size: .
cdr3_nt: TGTGCCTGGAGTCGGACTAGCGGGAGTTATGAGACCCAGTACTTC
cdr3_aa: CAWSRTSGSYETQYF

j_call: TRBJ2-5
v_call: TRBV6-1
d_call: TRBD1
clone_size: .
cdr3_nt: TGTGCCACCAACCGGGACAGGGGAGAGACCCAGTACTTC
cdr3_aa: CATNRDRGETQYF

j_call: TRBJ1-1
v_call: TRBV4-1
d_call: TRBD1
clone_size: .
cdr3_nt: TGCGCCAGCAGCCTCAGGACAGGGGCTGAAGCTTTCTTT
cdr3_aa: CASSLRTGAEAFF

j_call: TRBJ2-1
v_call: TRBV30
d_call: TRBD2
clone_size: .
cdr3_nt: TGTGCCTGGAGCCTAGCGGGGGGGGGACATGAGCAGTTCTTC
cdr3_aa: CAWSLAGGGHEQFF

j_call: TRBJ2-2
v_call: TRBV10-1
d_call: .
clone_size: .
cdr3_nt: TGCGCCAGCAGTCCACCGGCGAACACCGGGGAGCTGTTTTTT
cdr3_aa: CASSPPANTGELFF

j_call: TRBJ2-3
v_call: TRBV7-3
d_call: .
clone_size: once
cdr3_nt: TGTGCCAGCAGTCTGGGAGACACAGATACGCAGTATTTT
cdr3_aa: CASSLGDTDTQYF

j_call: TRBJ2-5
v_call: TRBV2
d_call: .
clone_size: .
cdr3_nt: TGTGCCAGCAGTTGGACACTCCAAGAGACCCAGTACTTC
cdr3_aa: CASSWTLQETQYF

j_call: TRBJ1-2
v_call: TRBV5-4
d_call: .
clone_size: once
cdr3_nt: TGTGCCAGCAGCTTGCCGCAGGGAGGGTATTATGGCTACACCTTC
cdr3_aa: CASSLPQGGYYGYTF

j_call: TRBJ1-1
v_call: TRBV15
d_call: .
clone_size: .
cdr3_nt: TGTGCCACCCGCCCGAGGATAGAAATTGTTGAAGCTTTCTTT
cdr3_aa: CATRPRIEIVEAFF

j_call: TRBJ2-7
v_call: TRBV10-3
d_call: TRBD1
clone_size: .
cdr3_nt: TGTGCCATCAGTGAGTCGGGACAGATGTACGAGCAGTACTTC
cdr3_aa: CAISESGQMYEQYF

j_call: TRBJ2-7
v_call: TRBV5-4
d_call: TRBD1
clone_size: once
cdr3_nt: TGTGCCAGCAGCGGAGCGGGACAGGGAACTCGCGAGCAGTACTTC
cdr3_aa: CASSGAGQGTREQYF

j_call: TRBJ1-5
v_call: TRBV7-2
d_call: .
clone_size: .
cdr3_nt: TGTGCCAGCAGCCCCAGGGTTGCGAATCAGCCCCAGCATTTT
cdr3_aa: CASSPRVANQPQHF

j_call: TRBJ1-1
v_call: TRBV7-8
d_call: .
clone_size: .
cdr3_nt: TGTGCCAGCAGTATGACAACCGACACTGAAGCTTTCTTT
cdr3_aa: CASSMTTDTEAFF

j_call: TRBJ1-1
v_call: TRBV5-1
d_call: TRBD1
clone_size: .
cdr3_nt: TGCGCCAGCAGCCTAAGACAGGGTGGCACTGAAGCTTTCTTT
cdr3_aa: CASSLRQGGTEAFF

j_call: TRBJ1-4
v_call: TRBV30
d_call: .
clone_size: .
cdr3_nt: TGTGCCTGGAGTGGAGACAGTGCAACTAATGAAAAACTGTTTTTT
cdr3_aa: CAWSGDSATNEKLFF

j_call: TRBJ2-3
v_call: TRBV5-8
d_call: TRBD2
clone_size: .
cdr3_nt: TGTGCCACTCGGGACCCCGGGGGGGCAGATACGCAGTATTTT
cdr3_aa: CATRDPGGADTQYF

j_call: TRBJ2-7
v_call: TRBV5-4
d_call: .
clone_size: .
cdr3_nt: TGTGCCAGCAGCCCCCTCGGTTCCTACGAGCAGTACTTC
cdr3_aa: CASSPLGSYEQYF

j_call: TRBJ1-2
v_call: TRBV30
d_call: .
clone_size: .
cdr3_nt: TGTGCCTGTTGCGGGACGCTCTATGGCTACACCTTC
cdr3_aa: CACCGTLYGYTF

j_call: TRBJ1-5
v_call: TRBV6-6
d_call: .
clone_size: once
cdr3_nt: TGTGCCAGCAGTTACCTCGAGCAGCCCCAGCATTTT
cdr3_aa: CASSYLEQPQHF

j_call: TRBJ1-4
v_call: TRBV7-3
d_call: TRBD1
clone_size: .
cdr3_nt: TGTGCCAGCAGCTTAAAAGACAGGGGAACTAATGAAAAACTGTTTTTT
cdr3_aa: CASSLKDRGTNEKLFF

j_call: TRBJ2-3
v_call: TRBV30
d_call: TRBD2
clone_size: .
cdr3_nt: TGTGCCTGGTGGAAACCGGGACTAGCGGGAGGAACAGATACGCAGTATTTT
cdr3_aa: CAWWKPGLAGGTDTQYF

j_call: TRBJ2-1
v_call: TRBV11-2
d_call: .
clone_size: .
cdr3_nt: TGTGCCAGCAGTGAAAAAGGGCGGGACGGGGACAATGAGCAGTTCTTC
cdr3_aa: CASSEKGRDGDNEQFF

j_call: TRBJ2-1
v_call: TRBV5-4
d_call: .
clone_size: .
cdr3_nt: TGTGCCAGCAGCTTCGGGTCCTACAATGAGCAGTTCTTC
cdr3_aa: CASSFGSYNEQFF

j_call: TRBJ1-1
v_call: TRBV5-1
d_call: TRBD1
clone_size: .
cdr3_nt: TGCGCCAGCAGCGGACAGGGCCTTGGCACTGAAGCTTTCTTT
cdr3_aa: CASSGQGLGTEAFF

j_call: TRBJ2-3
v_call: TRBV7-3
d_call: TRBD2
clone_size: .
cdr3_nt: TGTGCCAGCAGCTTGACCGGGACTAGCGGGGGGACAGATACGCAGTATTTT
cdr3_aa: CASSLTGTSGGTDTQYF

j_call: TRBJ1-5
v_call: TRBV6-1
d_call: .
clone_size: .
cdr3_nt: TGTGCCAGCAGTGAGGAGGGGACTTTCGTAGCCCAGCATTTT
cdr3_aa: CASSEEGTFVAQHF

j_call: TRBJ2-3
v_call: TRBV4-1
d_call: TRBD2
clone_size: .
cdr3_nt: TGCGCCAGCAGCCAAGATCCCCCAGCGGGAGTGGCAGATACGCAGTATTTT
cdr3_aa: CASSQDPPAGVADTQYF

j_call: TRBJ1-1
v_call: TRBV6-5
d_call: .
clone_size: .
cdr3_nt: TGTGCCAGCAGCCCCCCGCAGGGGCCGAACACTGAAGCTTTCTTT
cdr3_aa: CASSPPQGPNTEAFF

j_call: TRBJ2-7
v_call: TRBV7-9
d_call: .
clone_size: .
cdr3_nt: TGTGCCAGCAGCTTAATAGGAGATTCCTACGAGCAGTACTTC
cdr3_aa: CASSLIGDSYEQYF

j_call: TRBJ1-2
v_call: TRBV6-5
d_call: .
clone_size: .
cdr3_nt: TGTGCCAGCAGTCCCAACGGGGGCTATGGCTACACCTTC
cdr3_aa: CASSPNGGYGYTF

j_call: TRBJ1-2
v_call: TRBV5-8
d_call: .
clone_size: .
cdr3_nt: TGTGCCAGCAGCAATAGGGGTAATGAATGGGCCCGTAGGAGCTATGGCTACACCTTC
cdr3_aa: CASSNRGNEWARRSYGYTF

j_call: TRBJ2-3
v_call: TRBV4-1
d_call: TRBD2
clone_size: .
cdr3_nt: TGCGCCAGCAGCCGCGTAGCGGGGGGGCCGGATACGCAGTATTTT
cdr3_aa: CASSRVAGGPDTQYF

j_call: TRBJ1-2
v_call: TRBV6-6
d_call: .
clone_size: .
cdr3_nt: TGTGCCAGCAATAGAGTAGGGGGTAACAGGGATGGCTACACCTTC
cdr3_aa: CASNRVGGNRDGYTF

j_call: TRBJ2-2
v_call: TRBV27
d_call: TRBD1
clone_size: .
cdr3_nt: TGTGCCAGCAGCCCACATGGACAGGGCCCGAACACCGGGGAGCTGTTTTTT
cdr3_aa: CASSPHGQGPNTGELFF

j_call: TRBJ2-1
v_call: TRBV5-5
d_call: .
clone_size: .
cdr3_nt: TGTGCCAGCAGTTTACGGGGGTACGAGCAGTTCTTC
cdr3_aa: CASSLRGYEQFF

j_call: TRBJ1-6
v_call: TRBV6-5
d_call: TRBD1
clone_size: .
cdr3_nt: TGTGCCAGCAGTCAGGGGGCCAATTCACCCCTCCACTTT
cdr3_aa: CASSQGANSPLHF

j_call: TRBJ2-7
v_call: TRBV5-4
d_call: .
clone_size: .
cdr3_nt: TGTGCCAGCAGCTTGGCCCCAGGGAACACCTACGAGCAGTACTTC
cdr3_aa: CASSLAPGNTYEQYF